These 30 T cell receptor beta chains were sequenced from one sample in a study of T cell responses to AZD1222 COVID-19 vaccine (dated by TCRdb to the early 2020s). The label giving this sample's time point can be read as: about 28 days (+/-7) after the second vaccine dose. Libraries were made using the immunoSEQ multiplex PCR assay. TCRdb holds this immuneACCESS table with in-frame rearrangements only. Some clones are missing; in checked studies, unresolved V genes explain under half, and the rest has no known cause. The sample table shows some 130,000 clones, and about 93% are seen once. Together, the top ten hold approximately 6.8% of the sample. The starting material was peripheral blood, obtained 28 days after the second AZD1222 dose. The receptor source for this set is an adult who received the AZD1222 COVID-19 vaccine.

The chain employs TRBV7-9 and TRBJ2-3; unclear D gene. The germline V and J ends were trimmed by 2 bases and 4 bases, with 7 bases remaining between them. This CDR3 has 13 residues. CDR1 and CDR2 (germline): SEHNR, FQNEAQ (reference sequence). The DNA for the CDR3 is TGTGCCAGCAGCTTACTTGGGGCAGATACGCAGTATTTT. The encoded protein is CASSLLGADTQYF.

The chain couples TRBV29-1 to TRBJ2-1; no firm D call. Germline V gives CDR1 SQVTM, CDR2 ANQGSEA. This CDR3 comprises 12 residues. V was pared by 0 bases and J by 7 bases, with 7 bases between. CDR3 in amino acids: CSVEDLGNEQFF. The CDR3 bases are TGCAGCGTTGAAGATCTTGGGAATGAGCAGTTCTTC.

DNA for the CDR3: TGTGCCAGCAGCAAAGAGAGCTCTGGAAACACCATATATTTT. Amino acids: CASSKESSGNTIYF. The chain joins TRBV6-5 to TRBJ1-3, with unresolved D. Trimming took 6 bases from V and 0 from J, leaving 9 bases between them. From germline, CDR1 is MNHEY and CDR2 SVGAGI. CDR3 size: 14 residues.

The rearrangement links TRBV6-5 to TRBJ2-5; the D gene is possibly TRBD2 (6 bases). CDR1 MNHEY and CDR2 SVGAGI come from the germline V gene. V lost 0 bases, J lost 2 bases, and 13 bases lay in between. This CDR3 has 16 amino acids. The CDR3 DNA reads as TGTGCCAGCAGTTACTCGGGGTCCGGGGGTCAAGAGACCCAGTACTTC. It codes for CASSYSGSGGQETQYF.

The chain uses TRBV28 and TRBJ1-2, with unresolved D. The V end lost 7 bases, the J end lost 8 bases, and 11 bases lay between the germline ends. This CDR3 region has 11 residues. Germline-derived CDR1 and CDR2 are MDHEN and SYDVKM. This CDR3 reads CASTYEGGYTF. The CDR3 nucleotides read TGTGCCAGCACCTACGAGGGAGGCTACACCTTC.

The chain employs TRBV7-2 and TRBJ2-2; D is unclear. This CDR3 comprises 16 residues. Germline loops: CDR1 SGHTA, CDR2 FQGNSA. The V end lost 1 base, the J end lost 5 bases, and 14 bases lay between the germline ends. The CDR3 DNA reads as TGTGCCAGCAGCTTAGACCCCCCGAGGAGAACCGGGGAGCTGTTTTTT. Its translation is CASSLDPPRRTGELFF.

This chain joins TRBV18 and TRBJ2-7; D not certain. Germline V gene data show CDR1 as KGHSH and CDR2 as LQKENI. This CDR3 spans 13 amino acids. V was pared by 1 base and J by 2 bases, with 6 bases between. CDR3 DNA sequence: TGTGCCAGCTCACCACGGTGGACCTACGAGCAGTACTTC. This gives the protein CASSPRWTYEQYF.

This CDR3 reads CASSQGTSFTDTQYF. The CDR3 DNA sequence: TGCGCCAGCAGCCAAGGGACTAGCTTTACAGATACGCAGTATTTT. The chain combines TRBV4-1 with TRBJ2-3, with 8 nucleotides matching TRBD2. This CDR3 is built from 15 residues. The germline V gene has CDR1 MGHRA and CDR2 YSYEKL. V lost 1 base and J lost 3; bases outside the gene matches: 3.

The rearrangement joins TRBV15 to TRBJ1-4, with 11 bases that match TRBD1. Germline V gene sequence: CDR1 LNHNV, CDR2 YYDKDF (reference sequence). V dropped 0 bases and J dropped 3; count of bases not matched to a gene: 3. The CDR3 covers 17 residues. CDR3 sequence (DNA): TGTGCCACCAGCAGAGAGGGGACAGGGGGATCTAATGAAAAACTGTTTTTT. It yields the protein CATSREGTGGSNEKLFF.

V gene TRBV5-4 combines with J gene TRBJ1-1; 9 nucleotides agree with TRBD1. CDR3 size: 13 residues. V lost 5 bases, J lost 4 bases, and 3 bases stayed unmatched. Per the germline V gene, CDR1 is SGHNT and CDR2 is YYREEE (reference sequence). The CDR3 spells CASRPTGGTEAFF. The CDR3 nucleotides read TGTGCCAGCAGACCGACAGGGGGCACTGAAGCTTTCTTT.

The rearrangement uses TRBV27 and TRBJ2-7; 11 bases align to TRBD2. Germline trimming cut 6 bases from V and 2 bases from J; bases unmatched to any gene: 3. Looked up from germline, CDR1 is MNHEY and CDR2 is SMNVEV (reference sequence). This CDR3 has 14 residues. The CDR3 region is CASRLAGVPYEQYF. DNA for the CDR3: TGTGCCAGCAGACTAGCGGGGGTCCCCTACGAGCAGTACTTC.

The gene calls are TRBV7-2 and TRBJ2-2; the match to TRBD2 covers 7 bases. The CDR3 extends over 15 amino acids. CDR1 is SGHTA and CDR2 is FQGNSA in the germline V gene. J gave up 4 bases and V 3 bases, and 5 bases lay outside the gene matches. CDR3 coding DNA: TGTGCCAGCAGCTTCTGGGCTAGCGGCACCGGGGAGCTGTTTTTT. Its translation: CASSFWASGTGELFF.

A word on this clone: Other nucleotide sequences in the sample specify the same CDR3. The chain couples TRBV12-3 or TRBV12-4 to TRBJ1-1; D uncertain. The CDR3 extends over 13 amino acids. V was cut by 6 bases and J by 1 base, with 9 bases left in between. Here the CDR3 DNA reads TGTGCCAGCAGCCCTGCCCAGAACACTGAAGCTTTCTTT. This codes for CASSPAQNTEAFF.

The rearrangement joins TRBV4-3 to TRBJ2-3, with 8 bases identical to TRBD2. Germline CDR1 and CDR2: LGHNA and YSLEER. V lost 0 bases and J lost 1; bases outside the gene matches: 6. The CDR3 sequence is 17 residues long. This CDR3 is CASSQEGGAGGTDTQYF. The CDR3 coding sequence is TGCGCCAGCAGCCAAGAAGGTGGAGCGGGGGGCACAGATACGCAGTATTTT.

This rearrangement joins TRBV11-3 to TRBJ1-2; 8 positions agree with TRBD1. Germline CDR1 and CDR2: SGHNT and YENEEA. Trimming removed 4 bases from V and 4 bases from J; junction bases left unmatched: 5. The CDR3 contains 14 residues. This CDR3 reads CASSSTGQVYGYTF. CDR3 sequence (DNA): TGTGCCAGCAGCTCAACGGGACAGGTCTATGGCTACACCTTC.

J is TRBJ1-6 and V is TRBV9; TRBD1 matches at 9 bases. CDR1 is SGDLS and CDR2 is YYNGEE in the germline V gene. The CDR3 extends over 19 amino acids. J was trimmed by 4 bases and V by 1 base; bases with no gene match: 12. Here the CDR3 reads CASSVNMGTGNGYNSPLHF. The CDR3 DNA is TGTGCCAGCAGCGTAAACATGGGGACAGGGAACGGATATAATTCACCCCTCCACTTT.

V gene TRBV4-1 combines with J gene TRBJ2-3; TRBD2 might be the D (6 bases). Germline V gives CDR1 MGHRA, CDR2 YSYEKL. CDR3 length equals 17 residues. V was trimmed by 1 base and J by 2 bases, leaving 16 bases between them. For the CDR3, the DNA is TGCGCCAGCAGCCAAGTGTGGCGCAGCGGGTCCACAGATACGCAGTATTTT. Translated, it gives CASSQVWRSGSTDTQYF.

In its sample, this clone was seen once. This chain joins TRBV12-5 and TRBJ1-4, with D perhaps TRBD1 (5 bases). The V end was cut by 7 bases, the J end by 8 bases, with 11 bases between. The CDR3 runs to 12 residues. Per the germline V gene, CDR1 is LGHNT and CDR2 is FRNRAP. The CDR3 nucleotides are TGTGCTAGTGCCCGGGGCGAGGAAAAACTGTTTTTT. It specifies CASARGEEKLFF.

This chain joins TRBV12-3 or TRBV12-4 and TRBJ1-1, with a weak D call TRBD1 (6 bases). V was pared by 6 bases and J by 8 bases, with 13 bases between. The CDR3 consists of 12 residues. CDR3 sequence: CASSSTRGEAFF. In nucleotides, the CDR3 is TGTGCCAGCAGCTCGACCAGGGGAGAAGCTTTCTTT.

The rearrangement links TRBV7-8 to TRBJ2-5; tentative D call: TRBD1 (6 bases). Between the trimmed V and J ends, which lost 1 base and 4 bases, there was a span of 19 bases. The germline gives CDR1 SGHVS, CDR2 FQNEAQ. This CDR3 is built from 17 residues. DNA for the CDR3: TGTGCCAGCAGCTTAGTGCAGGCTCGTCAGGGGAGAGAGACCCAGTACTTC. Its translation: CASSLVQARQGRETQYF.

This chain uses TRBV5-1 with TRBJ1-5; D uncertain. This CDR3 contains 13 residues. Trimming stripped 4 bases from V and 2 bases from J, with 7 bases between. Looked up from germline, CDR1 is SGHRS and CDR2 is YFSETQ. The CDR3 region is CASSPYGNQPQHF. Here the CDR3 DNA reads TGCGCCAGCAGCCCCTATGGCAATCAGCCCCAGCATTTT.

The table lists this clone with a count of one. CDR3 nucleotides: TGTGCCAGCAGCGTAGAGGGGTGGGGGAATACTGGCTACACCTTC. This sequence encodes CASSVEGWGNTGYTF. This chain links TRBV9 with TRBJ1-2; weak D call: TRBD1 (5 bases). The CDR3 is made up of 15 amino acids. Trimming pared 0 bases from V and 7 bases from J, leaving 16 bases between. CDR1 is SGDLS and CDR2 is YYNGEE in the germline V gene. Looking up the rest from reference TRBV9 and TRBJ1-2 gives the full variable domain: DSGVTQTPKHLITATGQRVTLRCSPRSGDLSVYWYQQSLDQGLQFLIQYYNGEERAKGNILERFSAQQFPDLHSELNLSSLELGDSALYFCASSVEGWGNTGYTFGSGTRLTVV.

The chain couples TRBV7-2 to TRBJ1-6, with D perhaps TRBD1 (5 bases). The CDR3 has 14 residues. The V gene lost 7 bases and the J gene lost 4 bases, with 11 bases spanning the gap. CDR1 SGHTA and CDR2 FQGNSA come from the germline V gene. CDR3 nucleotides: TGTGCCAGCACGCAAGGGACTTATAATTCACCCCTCCACTTT. Its translation: CASTQGTYNSPLHF.

This rearrangement joins TRBV14 to TRBJ1-5; 7 nucleotides align to TRBD1. J lost 7 bases, V lost 7 bases, and 7 bases had no gene match. Germline values: CDR1 SGHDN, CDR2 FVKESK. CDR3 size: 13 residues. CDR3 sequence: CASKDRARQPQHF. The CDR3 DNA reads TGTGCCAGCAAAGACAGGGCCCGGCAGCCCCAGCATTTT.

The chain joins TRBV29-1 to TRBJ1-2; perhaps TRBD1 as D (6 bases). V gave up 5 bases and J gave up 2 bases, with 12 bases separating them. Looked up from germline, CDR1 is SQVTM and CDR2 is ANQGSEA. The CDR3 length is 13 residues. The CDR3 DNA is TGCAGCGTTACCGGGACATCGAACTATGGCTACACCTTC. This translates into CSVTGTSNYGYTF.

J is TRBJ1-4 and V is TRBV5-4; 7 bases are shared with TRBD1. Germline V gene lookup returns CDR1 SGHNT and CDR2 YYREEE (reference sequence). V was pared by 7 bases and J by 4 bases, with 10 bases of the junction left unmatched. There are 15 residues in the CDR3. As DNA, the CDR3 is TGTGCCAGCTCAGCCACAACAGGGGATAATGAAAAACTGTTTTTT. Its protein product is CASSATTGDNEKLFF.

The CDR3 reads CASSQLAGGLNCEQYF. CDR3 nucleotides: TGTGCCAGCAGCCAACTAGCGGGGGGGCTTAATTGCGAGCAGTACTTC. The chain couples TRBV5-6 to TRBJ2-7; TRBD2 aligns across 13 bases. Trimming removed 4 bases from V and 6 bases from J; junction bases left unmatched: 10. Per germline, CDR1 SGHDT and CDR2 YYEEEE. The length of the CDR3 is 16 residues.

The chain recombines TRBV12-3 or TRBV12-4 with TRBJ1-2, with D perhaps TRBD1 (5 bases). CDR3 length: 13 residues. Trimming stripped 6 bases from V and 7 bases from J, with 15 bases between. The CDR3 reads CASRQVLLGGYTF. Here the CDR3 DNA reads TGTGCCAGCAGACAGGTTCTTTTAGGTGGCTACACCTTC.

This chain joins TRBV6-5 and TRBJ2-5; maybe TRBD2 (5 bases). The V end lost 4 bases, the J end lost 5 bases, and 8 bases lay between the germline ends. The CDR3 has 12 residues. CDR1 MNHEY and CDR2 SVGAGI come from the germline V gene. Written as DNA, the CDR3 is TGTGCCAGCAGTTCTCCGGGGGAGACCCAGTACTTC. Translation: CASSSPGETQYF.

The table lists this clone with a few counts. V usage is TRBV11-3 and J usage is TRBJ1-3; D is possibly TRBD1 (5 bases). Germline loops: CDR1 SGHNT, CDR2 YENEEA. Trimming cost V 4 bases and J 2 bases, with 15 bases left between them. The CDR3 has 16 residues. The CDR3: CASSSVRGSTGNTIYF. In nucleotides, the CDR3 is TGTGCCAGCAGCTCTGTCCGGGGGTCAACTGGAAACACCATATATTTT.